This T cell receptor beta chain was found in a study of monozygotic twins with inflammatory bowel disease. UMIs bearing a 6-nucleotide sample barcode were added through template switching. For each CDR3 protein, TCRdb gives one entry from its re-call of the 5' RACE reads, without DNA. The data show around 150,000 distinct CDR3 sequences, and the top ten clones hold around 2.4%. Germline CDR1 DFQATT, CDR2 SNEGSKA (reference sequence). The CDR3 is 12 residues long. The source of this sequence is a human donor with ulcerative colitis or Crohn's disease, or a healthy co-twin of an affected twin (not recorded which). V and J are TRBV20-1 and TRBJ2-7. Source material: blood. The CDR3 is CSARSSYDEQYF.